The 3 T cell receptor beta chains below come from one sample, sequenced in a study of identical twins (dated by TCRdb to the mid-2010s). Library construction relied on 5' RACE. Sequencing was carried out with an Illumina HiSeq 2000. Using fastp trimming at Q25 and MiXCR clonotype assembly, TCRdb reanalyzed the public sequencing data and kept in-frame beta chains. Rows are combined by CDR3 protein, so each entry shows the most common genes and DNA. The sample table lists roughly 570,000 distinct CDR3 sequences, around a tenth of them with a count of one. The ten largest clones take up roughly 3.2% of the sample. Another study also made use of these data, one on yellow fever vaccine responses in identical twins.

Sequences were obtained from PBMCs. The receptors stem from a woman aged 18 to 35 in good health.

This clonotype was found a few times. V is TRBV7-2 and J is TRBJ2-5, with D possibly being TRBD1 or TRBD2 (5 bases each). This CDR3 is 15 amino acids long. The ends were cut back, 5 bases at V and 3 bases at J, with 16 bases in the middle. Per germline, CDR1 SGHTA and CDR2 FQGNSA. The CDR3, as DNA: TGTGCCAGCAGCCGGAAGGTGGGGGTAGAAGAGACCCAGTACTTC. This sequence encodes CASSRKVGVEETQYF.

The sample holds a few counts of this clonotype. The chain couples TRBV2 to TRBJ2-2, with a weak D call TRBD2 (6 bases). CDR3 length: 15 residues. The V end lost 6 bases, the J end lost 0 bases, and 11 bases lay between the germline ends. CDR1 SNHLY and CDR2 FYNNEI come from the germline V gene. CDR3 sequence: CASRGGVSNTGELFF. CDR3 nucleotide sequence: TGTGCCAGCAGGGGCGGGGTTTCGAACACCGGGGAGCTGTTTTTT.

This clonotype appeared a few times. The J gene is TRBJ2-1, the V gene TRBV7-8; unclear D gene. The CDR3 length is 15 residues. In germline, CDR1 is SGHVS, CDR2 FQNEAQ. V was cut by 1 base and J by 9 bases, with 16 bases left in between. In nucleotides, the CDR3 is TGTGCCAGCAGCTTAGGTCCAGCGACGGTCGTTGAGCAGTTCTTC. This sequence encodes CASSLGPATVVEQFF.